A selection of T cell receptor beta chains follows, all from one sample in a study of CD8+CD57+ T cells in acquired aplastic anemia. Each CDR3 protein gets one entry after TCRdb re-called the reads with MiXCR. The sample holds about 470,000 distinct CDR3 sequences; about a third are singletons and the top ten take 0.82%. Sequencing was carried out using sorted CD4+, CD8+, or CD8+CD57+ T cells (not recorded which) from PBMCs. The receptors originated from a human donor with aplastic anemia. The CDR3 runs from the conserved cysteine through the conserved F or W. D genes are given only for firm matches.

D | length | J | V | CDR3
- | 14 | TRBJ1-1 | TRBV7-9 | CASSLAGSNTEAFF
- | 17 | TRBJ1-2 | TRBV12-3/TRBV12-4 | CASSTGQRKSPNYGYTF
- | 11 | TRBJ1-5 | TRBV2 | CVTVCNQPQHF
TRBD2 | 15 | TRBJ2-5 | TRBV20-1 | CSAETSGRVRETQYF
- | 11 | TRBJ1-5 | TRBV25-1 | CASSDTVTQHF
TRBD1 | 15 | TRBJ2-7 | TRBV20-1 | CSATWGQGIRVEQYF
TRBD1 | 17 | TRBJ1-4 | TRBV6-5 | CASSYRPRTGGDEKLFF
- | 15 | TRBJ2-1 | TRBV7-4 | CASSIIASSYNEQFF
- | 15 | TRBJ1-4 | TRBV15 | CATSRDSGVGEKLFF
- | 14 | TRBJ1-1 | TRBV7-2 | CASSPRDKGAEAFF
- | 15 | TRBJ2-7 | TRBV6-1 | CASSFAGPTTYEQYF
- | 14 | TRBJ2-5 | TRBV7-6 | CASSYRTEQETQYF
- | 12 | TRBJ2-7 | TRBV10-3 | CASSGLPYEQYF
- | 17 | TRBJ1-4 | TRBV29-1 | CSVEDSRVEATNEKLFF
- | 14 | TRBJ1-4 | TRBV29-1 | CSVVGVAGDEKLFF
- | 16 | TRBJ2-1 | TRBV15 | CATSRDKGGQYNEQFF
TRBD1 | 16 | TRBJ2-3 | TRBV20-1 | CSARRHQGQGADTQYF
- | 18 | TRBJ1-4 | TRBV2 | CASSELTTGNGLREKLFF
- | 15 | TRBJ2-3 | TRBV4-2 | CASSPGGSSTDTQYF
- | 14 | TRBJ2-7 | TRBV19 | CASSIRDLSYEQYF
TRBD1 | 13 | TRBJ1-2 | TRBV7-2 | CASSLQGGGGYTF
TRBD1 | 13 | TRBJ1-2 | TRBV15 | CASSEGQGYGHTF
- | 15 | TRBJ1-1 | TRBV5-4 | CASSPGAGVNTEAFF
- | 15 | TRBJ2-2 | TRBV20-1 | CSAIHSGTNTGELFF
- | 12 | TRBJ2-7 | TRBV20-1 | CSAAGAGYEQYF
- | 14 | TRBJ2-7 | TRBV10-3 | CAISESQGAREQYF
- | 15 | TRBJ2-3 | TRBV7-9 | CASSLGTGNTDTQYF
- | 13 | TRBJ2-1 | TRBV29-1 | CSFRRAENNEQFF
- | 14 | TRBJ1-6 | TRBV7-9 | CASSLGGLDSPLHF
- | 14 | TRBJ2-3 | TRBV19 | CASSADTATDTQYF
- | 14 | TRBJ2-3 | TRBV4-3 | CASSQVLGTDTQYF
- | 14 | TRBJ1-5 | TRBV6-1 | CASSGDTGNQPQHF
- | 13 | TRBJ1-4 | TRBV29-1 | CSVESGGNEKLFF
TRBD2 | 15 | TRBJ2-3 | TRBV6-4 | CASRRTSGNTDTQYF
- | 11 | TRBJ1-3 | TRBV30 | CAWTSGNTIYF
TRBD2 | 12 | TRBJ2-1 | TRBV19 | CASRGTTNEQFF
- | 14 | TRBJ2-3 | TRBV6-5 | CASSYDGSTDTQYF
- | 15 | TRBJ2-2 | TRBV6-1 | CASSITGLGTGELFF
- | 14 | TRBJ1-2 | TRBV2 | CASSEVRNQDGYTF
- | 15 | TRBJ2-5 | TRBV9 | CASSVGIRVGETQYF
- | 13 | TRBJ1-6 | TRBV7-3 | CASSLAGVSPLHF
TRBD2 | 15 | TRBJ2-7 | TRBV5-6 | CASSLGGRAWDEQYF
- | 13 | TRBJ1-6 | TRBV10-3 | CATQQGADKPLHF
TRBD1 | 15 | TRBJ1-1 | TRBV5-5 | CASSQQGARATEAFF
TRBD1 | 15 | TRBJ2-5 | TRBV5-1 | CASSLPRQGTETQYF
TRBD1 | 15 | TRBJ1-2 | TRBV20-1 | CSAIRPGQGRYGYTF
- | 16 | TRBJ1-2 | TRBV11-2 | CASSLRGGRQNYGYTF
- | 12 | TRBJ1-1 | TRBV20-1 | CSASEQATEAFF
TRBD2 | 16 | TRBJ2-3 | TRBV5-1 | CASSLISSGSTDTQYF
- | 12 | TRBJ2-7 | TRBV24-1 | CARHREHYEQYF
- | 14 | TRBJ1-6 | TRBV9 | CASSVATGGSPLHF
TRBD2 | 18 | TRBJ2-3 | TRBV19 | CASSISPKTSGGAGTQCF
- | 17 | TRBJ1-5 | TRBV30 | CAWSVGQGNGENQPQHF